This T cell receptor (beta chain) is from a study of cytomegalovirus exposure and HLA in healthy donors. PCR employed 60 Vbeta and 13 Jbeta primers. Libraries were prepared by immunoSEQ multiplex PCR; TCRdb keeps only in-frame clonotypes and omits some of them. The data contain 150,000 to 200,000 clones, 81% of them seen just once; the ten biggest clones take up 3.4%. CDR1 and CDR2 (germline): SQVTM, ANQGSEA. Trimming removed 5 bases at V and 0 bases at J, with 11 bases between. This CDR3 has 14 residues. Study findings and constraints: It was 164 TCR beta chains that were listed as cytomegalovirus-associated. Later work associated roughly 15,000 TCR beta sequences with HLA alleles at 0.05 false discovery rate. Reports showed the classifier diagnosing cytomegalovirus status with high specificity and sensitivity.

On this clone itself: Its cognate antigen is unknown.

This receptor was identified in a man aged 35 to 55 in good health and CMV-seropositive. This chain joins TRBV29-1 and TRBJ1-3; the D gene is possibly TRBD1 (6 bases). Sequencing was performed on PBMCs. The CDR3 nucleotides read TGCAGCGTTACAGGGCTCCTCTCTGGAAACACCATATATTTT. Protein product: CSVTGLLSGNTIYF.